Listed below are T cell receptor beta chains from one sample, sequenced in a study of beta chain features in type 1 diabetes. The table came from immunoSEQ multiplex PCR; TCRdb's copy has only in-frame clones and leaves some out. Of hundreds of thousands of clones in the sample, 10% to 15% were seen once. The source material was naive CD4+ T cells from blood. The receptors here all came from a man in his late teens or twenties with type 1 diabetes. CDR3s leave out the opening cysteine and the closing phenylalanine or tryptophan. D genes are given only for firm matches. Not all rows give a size; the values are once, few, many and, for expanded clones, a class.

j_call clone_size v_call d_call cdr3_aa
TRBJ2-2 - TRBV5-1 - ASSLAGANTGELF
TRBJ2-7 - TRBV6-1 - ASSERPGYEQY
TRBJ2-3 - TRBV5-1 - ASSLQGSSPDTQY
TRBJ2-7 - TRBV9 - ASSVPGRSEQY
TRBJ2-5 few TRBV2 TRBD1 ASKPGGLETQY
TRBJ2-1 - TRBV6-1 - ASIAGSGSYNEQF
TRBJ1-2 few TRBV29-1 - SVATDYGYT
TRBJ2-5 few TRBV7-8 - ASSFGGGETQY
TRBJ1-1 - TRBV19 - ASSMGEGINTEAF
TRBJ1-2 - TRBV28 TRBD1 ASSIYGQARDGYT
TRBJ1-1 - TRBV19 - ASSPGPGLGVNTEAF
TRBJ2-5 - TRBV11-3 - ASGLGLVGETQY
TRBJ1-1 few TRBV7-9 - ASSLGGFNTEAF
TRBJ2-3 - TRBV27 - ASSRGLASTDTQY
TRBJ1-4 - TRBV4-1 TRBD1 ASSQLGQGREKLF
TRBJ1-4 few TRBV5-4 - ASSEWDGQPGEKLF
TRBJ2-1 - TRBV30 TRBD2 AWSAGLAGYNEQF
TRBJ1-5 - TRBV6-1 - ASSGQSSLGTDQPQH
TRBJ1-1 few TRBV30 - AWRVNGAEAF
TRBJ2-4 few TRBV23-1 - ASFPLRGKLFLAKNIQY
TRBJ2-3 - TRBV10-3 - AISESGRTSLADTQY
TRBJ1-2 - TRBV11-3 TRBD1 ASSPRGQVDGYT
TRBJ2-1 few TRBV5-4 - ASSTSSGDNEQF
TRBJ1-2 - TRBV9 - ASTKEANYGYT
TRBJ2-3 - TRBV5-1 TRBD1 ASSLGRDRAPDTQY
TRBJ1-1 - TRBV10-3 TRBD1 AMRVTGENTEAF
TRBJ1-1 few TRBV30 TRBD1 ASRTGQYTEAF
TRBJ2-3 once TRBV25-1 TRBD2 ASSGPGGPTDTQY
TRBJ2-3 few TRBV29-1 - SVVGTETSTDTQY
TRBJ1-2 few TRBV9 - ASSVGGGANYGYT
TRBJ1-2 - TRBV18 - ASSPDRSIYGYT
TRBJ2-5 few TRBV28 TRBD1 ASSSSDRVSETQY
TRBJ2-1 - TRBV19 - ASSSDSLTYNEQF